A selection of T cell receptor beta chains follows, all from one sample in a study of CD8 T cells in ankylosing spondylitis. TCRdb reanalysed the 5' RACE reads using MiXCR and keeps one entry per CDR3 protein. The repertoire consists of 470,000 or so distinct CDR3 sequences, with roughly a quarter occurring once and the leading ten covering under 0.9%. What was sequenced was blood, either unsorted or a sorted T cell fraction (not recorded which). The receptors come from a male donor with ankylosing spondylitis. Each CDR3 is given with its conserved first and last residue. The order of the fields is J gene, V gene, clone size, D gene, CDR3 protein, CDR3 DNA. D genes are given only for firm matches. Size tells how often a clone was seen (once, few, many) or the class of an expanded clone, and some rows leave it out.

TRBJ1-1,TRBV29-1,NA,NA,CSGGNTEAFF,TGCAGCGGGGGGAACACTGAAGCTTTCTTT
TRBJ1-1,TRBV3-1,few,NA,CASSLGGVGTEAFF,TGTGCCAGCAGCCTAGGGGGAGTCGGCACTGAAGCTTTCTTT
TRBJ2-1,TRBV10-2,few,NA,CASIEGDSYNEQFF,TGCGCCAGCATTGAGGGCGACTCCTACAATGAGCAGTTCTTC
TRBJ1-2,TRBV6-1,once,TRBD1,CASSRQGGSHYGYTF,TGTGCCAGCAGTCGACAGGGTGGATCTCACTATGGCTACACCTTC
TRBJ1-2,TRBV6-4,NA,NA,CASSDSNGWGYTF,TGTGCCAGCAGTGACTCGAACGGCTGGGGCTACACCTTC
TRBJ2-2,TRBV5-1,NA,TRBD2,CASSLGLTSGSSGELFF,TGCGCCAGCAGCTTGGGGCTCACTAGCGGGAGTTCCGGGGAGCTGTTTTTT
TRBJ2-7,TRBV11-2,NA,NA,CASSLAAGERSYEQYF,TGTGCCAGCAGCTTAGCGGCAGGGGAGCGATCCTACGAGCAGTACTTC
TRBJ1-6,TRBV20-1,NA,NA,CSAPDISYNSPLHF,TGCAGTGCTCCGGACATCTCCTATAATTCACCCCTCCACTTT
TRBJ2-1,TRBV5-1,NA,NA,CASSFPLVENEQFF,TGCGCCAGCAGCTTTCCCCTGGTGGAGAATGAGCAGTTCTTC
TRBJ2-3,TRBV4-1,NA,NA,CASSQASATSTDTQYF,TGCGCCAGCAGCCAAGCTAGCGCAACTAGCACAGATACGCAGTATTTT
TRBJ1-4,TRBV11-2,few,NA,CASSQTGTRNEKLFF,TGTGCCAGCAGCCAGACCGGGACACGCAATGAAAAACTGTTTTTT
TRBJ2-5,TRBV11-3,few,NA,CASSNAPQKTQYF,TGTGCCAGCAGCAACGCCCCACAAAAGACCCAGTACTTC
TRBJ2-5,TRBV7-2,few,NA,CASSWPGVAAQETQYF,TGTGCCAGCAGCTGGCCAGGAGTAGCGGCCCAAGAGACCCAGTACTTC
TRBJ1-1,TRBV7-9,many,NA,CASSLGTAEAFF,TGTGCCAGCAGCTTAGGGACAGCTGAAGCTTTCTTT
TRBJ1-2,TRBV5-1,few,NA,CASSPNRVGYTF,TGCGCCAGCAGCCCGAACCGGGTTGGCTACACCTTC
TRBJ2-1,TRBV2,NA,NA,CASSRKTGNNEQFF,TGTGCCAGCAGTCGCAAGACAGGAAACAATGAGCAGTTCTTC
TRBJ2-2,TRBV5-1,few,NA,CASSLADGRRSGELFF,TGCGCCAGCAGCTTGGCCGACGGGAGACGTTCCGGGGAGCTGTTTTTT
TRBJ2-1,TRBV6-1,NA,NA,CASSPHRQGRGNEQFF,TGTGCCAGCAGTCCACACAGACAGGGGAGGGGCAATGAGCAGTTCTTC
TRBJ2-5,TRBV29-1,NA,NA,CSVMDTRLGQETQYF,TGCAGCGTTATGGATACGAGACTAGGGCAAGAGACCCAGTACTTC
TRBJ2-7,TRBV20-1,NA,NA,CSARDWGMAIDYEQYF,TGCAGTGCTAGAGACTGGGGGATGGCCATTGACTACGAGCAGTACTTC
TRBJ1-1,TRBV7-9,few,TRBD1,CASRRTGQNTEAFF,TGTGCCAGCAGACGGACAGGGCAAAACACTGAAGCTTTCTTT
TRBJ2-2,TRBV10-3,few,NA,CAISESPGFNTGELFF,TGTGCCATCAGTGAGTCACCTGGGTTTAACACCGGGGAGCTGTTTTTT
TRBJ2-4,TRBV14,NA,NA,CASSDLGLNIQYF,TGTGCCAGCAGCGACCTAGGGCTCAACATTCAGTACTTC
TRBJ1-1,TRBV20-1,few,NA,CSARFMNTEAFF,TGCAGTGCTAGATTCATGAACACTGAAGCTTTCTTT
TRBJ1-4,TRBV10-3,few,NA,CATSPGAREKLFF,TGTGCCACCTCTCCCGGGGCGCGCGAAAAACTGTTTTTT
TRBJ1-2,TRBV5-1,NA,NA,CASSFSAEGGYTF,TGCGCCAGCAGCTTTTCGGCAGAGGGTGGCTACACCTTC
TRBJ2-1,TRBV29-1,few,TRBD2,CSVEGTSGITEQFF,TGCAGCGTTGAAGGGACTAGCGGGATCACCGAGCAGTTCTTC
TRBJ2-1,TRBV2,NA,TRBD1,CASSEIRGHEQFF,TGTGCCAGCAGTGAAATTAGGGGGCATGAGCAGTTCTTC
TRBJ1-2,TRBV3-1,few,NA,CASSRQVLSQGYTF,TGTGCCAGCAGCCGACAGGTTTTAAGTCAGGGCTACACCTTC